In its sample, the clone carrying this TCR beta chain was seen a few times. Antigen unknown. The data belong to a study of beta chain features in type 1 diabetes. Background on the study: Healthy donors and patients had similar age, gender and cell yields.

CDR3 size: 13 residues. With 5 bases clipped from V and 2 bases from J, the junction kept 2 bases outside the gene matches. CDR1 is SGHTA, CDR2 FQGNSA, per germline. Every bit of the isolated RNA underwent reverse transcription, so sequencing read expressed TCRB transcripts. Some clones are missing from TCRdb's copy, which holds only in-frame ones; the method was immunoSEQ multiplex PCR. The sample holds about 320,000 clones; approximately 15% are singletons and the top ten take 6.7%. Points from the study as a whole: Whatever favoring of shorter templates PCR might show would apply equally to patients and controls.

The material sequenced was central memory CD4+ T cells from blood. This sequence was found in a man aged 25 to 40 in good health. The V gene is TRBV7-2, the J gene TRBJ2-7; 8 positions match TRBD2. The CDR3 is CASSLSGTYEQYV. CDR3 nucleotide sequence: TGTGCCAGCAGCCTTAGCGGGACCTACGAGCAGTACGTC.